This entry lists 15 T cell receptor beta chains sequenced from one sample in a study of T cells expressing NK-cell markers. TCRdb reprocessed the 5' RACE reads and stores each CDR3 protein as one record, lacking DNA. This repertoire includes more than 120,000 distinct CDR3 sequences. Sequencing was performed on blood T cells: a sorted CD56 or NKG2C T cell subset, CD4+ or CD8+ T cells, or bulk PBMC T cells (not recorded which). These receptors all stem from a man in his late teens or twenties in good health.

The J gene is TRBJ2-7, the V gene TRBV29-1; the D call of TRBD1 rests on TCRdb alone, since no DNA is present to check it. This CDR3 region has 17 residues. Germline V CDR1 and CDR2: SQVTM, ANQGSEA. CDR3 sequence reads: CSVVPGTGGESSYEQYF.

The chain couples TRBV18 to TRBJ2-2; TCRdb's D call of TRBD2 is untestable without DNA. CDR1 is KGHSH and CDR2 is LQKENI in the germline V gene. The CDR3 length is 13 residues. The CDR3 reads CASSRADTGELFF.

This CDR3 is CASSSDVQETQYF. This rearrangement joins TRBV6-5 to TRBJ2-5. The CDR3 runs 13 residues. Germline V gives CDR1 MNHEY, CDR2 SVGAGI.

This chain links TRBV6-1 with TRBJ2-2. The germline gives CDR1 MNHNS, CDR2 SASEGT. The CDR3 loop spans 13 amino acids. The CDR3 is CASSPINTGELFF.

V gene TRBV4-2 combines with J gene TRBJ2-1; the D call from TCRdb, TRBD2, cannot be confirmed without DNA. Germline V gene data show CDR1 as LGHNA and CDR2 as YNFKEQ. The CDR3 is 17 residues long. The CDR3 reads CASSLYEGGRANNEQFF.

The chain couples TRBV28 to TRBJ1-5. Germline CDR1 reads MDHEN; CDR2 reads SYDVKM. CDR3 length equals 17 residues. CDR3: CASSLVVRQGSNQPQHF. The whole variable domain, filled in from reference TRBV28 and TRBJ1-5, reads DVKVTQSSRYLVKRTGEKVFLECVQDMDHENMFWYRQDPGLGLRLIYFSYDVKMKEKGDIPEGYSVSREKKERFSLILESASTNQTSMYLCASSLVVRQGSNQPQHFGDGTRLSIL.

The chain couples TRBV6-1 to TRBJ2-7; TCRdb designates TRBD2, a call that cannot be tested without DNA. The length of the CDR3 is 15 residues. Per the germline V gene, CDR1 is MNHNS and CDR2 is SASEGT. CDR3 sequence reads: CASMVGQREWGEQYF.

The chain joins TRBV7-8 to TRBJ2-5; TCRdb selects TRBD1, and the lack of DNA leaves this call unchecked. CDR1 and CDR2 from the germline V gene are SGHVS and FQNEAQ. There are 15 residues in the CDR3. CDR3: CASSIVRGGQETQYF.

The rearrangement links TRBV7-9 to TRBJ2-1. CDR3 size: 16 residues. Germline V lookup: CDR1 SEHNR, CDR2 FQNEAQ (reference sequence). The CDR3 protein is CASSLNDLAVYNEQFF.

The chain links TRBV30 to TRBJ2-7. The length of the CDR3 is 12 residues. The V gene's germline CDR1 is GTSNPN and CDR2 SVGIG (reference sequence). The CDR3 loop reads CAWRTFSYEQYF.

This chain joins TRBV6-2 or TRBV6-3 and TRBJ2-1; TCRdb calls TRBD2, which cannot be checked without DNA. The CDR3 loop spans 13 amino acids. Per germline, CDR1 MNHEY and CDR2 SVGEGT. The chain's CDR3 is CATSKGLANEQFF.

This CDR3 is CASSRTSGSDADTQYF. This chain joins TRBV14 and TRBJ2-3; the TCRdb D gene call, TRBD2, has no DNA to confirm it. The germline V gene encodes CDR1 SGHDN and CDR2 FVKESK. This CDR3 is 16 amino acids long.

This chain joins TRBV19 and TRBJ2-1; TCRdb's D call, TRBD2, is unchecked because there is no DNA. CDR1 and CDR2 (germline): LNHDA, SQIVND (reference sequence). This CDR3 is 14 amino acids long. The chain's CDR3 is CASSGLAGDNEQFF.

V gene TRBV19 combines with J gene TRBJ2-7; the D call of TRBD2 rests on TCRdb alone, since no DNA is present to check it. CDR3 length: 18 residues. CDR1 LNHDA and CDR2 SQIVND come from the germline V gene (reference sequence). CDR3 in amino acids: CASSIKASGRARSYEQYF.

V gene TRBV6-1 combines with J gene TRBJ2-2; TCRdb picks TRBD1, but there is no DNA to check that call. Germline CDR1 reads MNHNS; CDR2 reads SASEGT. The CDR3 is 16 residues long. The CDR3 reads CASSELARGVTGELFF.